This T cell receptor (beta chain) was documented in a study of T cell clonality in common variable immunodeficiency. CDR1 SGHRS and CDR2 YFSETQ come from the germline V gene. Unmatched junction bases numbered 5, after V lost 0 bases and J lost 2 bases. The CDR3 covers 16 residues. This clone has a count of ten or more. What it binds is unknown. The read stops 3 residues short of the end of the CDR3; the missing end is completed from the germline J gene. Clones were sequenced by immunoSEQ multiplex PCR, and TCRdb holds only the in-frame ones, with some missing. There are approximately 56,000 clones in the sample, none observed a single time. General study results and limits: T cell subpopulation sequencing would be needed to explain CVID clonality. CVID subjects showed higher TCRbeta clonality than healthy controls. Fewer deletions and N-nucleotide insertions were reportedly seen in common variable immunodeficiency TCR beta sequences.

Sequencing used peripheral blood mononuclear cells. This chain uses TRBV5-1 with TRBJ2-1; 7 bases match TRBD2. The TCR comes from a person between 18 and 75 years old in good health. The CDR3 protein is CASSLEAAGAYNEQFF. CDR3 bases read: TGCGCCAGCAGCTTGGAGGCGGCGGGAGCCTACAATGAG.